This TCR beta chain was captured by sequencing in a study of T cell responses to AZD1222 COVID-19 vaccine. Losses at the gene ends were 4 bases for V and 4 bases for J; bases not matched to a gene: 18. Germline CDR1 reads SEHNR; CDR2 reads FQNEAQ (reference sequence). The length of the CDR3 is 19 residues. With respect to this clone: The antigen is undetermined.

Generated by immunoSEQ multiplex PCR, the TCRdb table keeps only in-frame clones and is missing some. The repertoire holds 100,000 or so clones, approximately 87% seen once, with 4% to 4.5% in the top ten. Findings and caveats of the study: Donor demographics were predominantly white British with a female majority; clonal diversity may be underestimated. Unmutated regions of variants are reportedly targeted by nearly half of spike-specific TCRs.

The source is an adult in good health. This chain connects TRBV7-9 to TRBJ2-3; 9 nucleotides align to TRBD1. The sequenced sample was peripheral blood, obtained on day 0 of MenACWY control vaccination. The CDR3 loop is CASSSTLGLRTGEADTQYF. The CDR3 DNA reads TGTGCCAGCAGCTCCACGTTGGGTCTGAGGACAGGGGAGGCAGATACGCAGTATTTT.